This T cell receptor (beta chain) originates from a study of primary melanoma T cells and metastatic recurrence. Overall study findings and caveats: Tumor T-cell fraction reportedly predicted progression-free survival independently. The authors suggested a successful antitumor T-cell response can exist in primary melanoma.

The protocol was immunoSEQ multiplex PCR, while the TCRdb copy is restricted to in-frame clones and leaves out a portion. The top ten hold 18% of the sample, which has around 400 clones, approximately 85% seen once. A note on this clone: The antigen is not known.

V lost 4 bases and J lost 4, with 17 bases in between. The CDR3 sequence is 15 residues long. CDR1 and CDR2 from the germline V gene are SGHNT and YENEEA. Sequenced: melanoma tumor tissue. The chain uses TRBV11-3 and TRBJ2-7; D might be TRBD1 or TRBD2, each matching 5 bases. This TCR derives from a human donor with melanoma. CDR3 residues: CASSSGTRGWYEQYF. CDR3 in DNA: TGTGCCAGCAGCTCAGGGACGAGAGGGTGGTACGAGCAGTACTTC.